The following is a TCR beta chain sequence with its context. Its antigen remains undetermined. Base qualities are not at hand, and no much larger clone is one base apart. The CDR3 numbers 14 residues from cysteine through phenylalanine. The read is trimmed to its CDR3 DNA, 42 bases read in frame from base 1. V drops 1 base and J drops 3 bases, leaving 11 bases in between. Per the germline V gene, SGHRS is the CDR1 and YFSETQ is the CDR2. These data originate in a study of T cell changes during pregnancy in multiple sclerosis (dated by TCRdb to between 2018 and 2021). At the level of the whole study: The study looked at changes in the T cell repertoire across pregnancy in women with multiple sclerosis.

Libraries came from the immunoSEQ multiplex PCR assay. In TCRdb, the immuneACCESS table is reduced to in-frame sequences with V and J assigned. These tables do not hold every clone; where another copy was compared, an unresolved V gene accounts for under half, and the others remain unexplained. Present in this sample are 75,000 to 80,000 clones, 85% to 95% of which were seen just once. Roughly 2.6% of the sample belongs to the ten largest clones. The sequence came from a female donor in good health, enrolled as a control in a pregnancy study. The sequences come from peripheral blood, collected after pregnancy. Recombination joined TRBV5-1 with TRBJ2-7, and TRBD1 may be the D gene, going by 5 matching bases. The CDR3 in this case is CASSLSRVDYEQYF. The DNA sequence follows: TGCGCCAGCAGCTTGTCCAGGGTCGACTACGAGCAGTACTTC.